Presented here are 27 T cell receptor beta chains from one specimen sequenced in a study of blood T cells in healthy people across ages. Sample-barcoded 5' priming and a J-beta primer mix drove a second PCR of about 6 to 12 cycles. One entry per CDR3 protein results from TCRdb running MiXCR on the 5' RACE reads. The sample carries under 750,000 distinct CDR3 sequences, 40% to 55% recorded once. Source material: blood. These receptors were obtained from a man at least 80 years old in good health.

This clonotype has just a few counts. The chain joins TRBV13 to TRBJ2-3; 7 bases line up with TRBD1. Germline V lookup: CDR1 PRHDT, CDR2 FYEKMQ (reference sequence). V lost 4 bases to trimming and J lost 2 bases; unmatched junction nucleotides: 9. The CDR3 loop spans 16 amino acids. CDR3 in DNA: TGTGCCAGCAGCTCCACCCAGGGACAGACCACAGATACGCAGTATTTT. Translation: CASSSTQGQTTDTQYF.

This clonotype was picked up a small number of times. The genes are TRBV7-9 and TRBJ1-6; 7 bases agree with TRBD1. Germline V gives CDR1 SEHNR, CDR2 FQNEAQ (reference sequence). The CDR3 has 13 amino acids. V dropped 6 bases and J dropped 6; count of bases not matched to a gene: 2. The CDR3 loop reads CASSDRVNSPLHF. The CDR3 DNA follows: TGTGCCAGCAGTGACAGGGTTAATTCACCCCTCCACTTT.

The chain employs TRBV4-3 and TRBJ2-4; the D gene is possibly TRBD2 (5 bases). CDR1 and CDR2 from the germline V gene are LGHNA and YSLEER. V was shortened by 0 bases and J by 13 bases, with 22 bases between the two germline ends. CDR3 length: 16 amino acids. This CDR3 is CASSQDWSGVDNEQYF. In DNA, the CDR3 is TGCGCCAGCAGCCAAGATTGGTCCGGGGTTGACAATGAGCAGTACTTC.

J is TRBJ2-4 and V is TRBV4-3, with 10 bases lining up with TRBD2. The length of the CDR3 is 16 residues. Trimming at V came to 3 bases and at J to 13 bases, leaving 15 bases not matched to a gene. Germline values: CDR1 LGHNA, CDR2 YSLEER. CDR3 amino acids: CASSQTPGLAGEAQYF. The CDR3 nucleotides are TGCGCCAGCAGCCAGACCCCGGGGCTAGCGGGAGAAGCGCAGTACTTC.

This clonotype showed up just once. The gene calls are TRBV5-1 and TRBJ2-7, with 15 bases matching TRBD2. This CDR3 spans 16 amino acids. Germline CDR1 and CDR2: SGHRS and YFSETQ. J lost 7 bases, V lost 3 bases, and 8 bases had no gene match. CDR3 region: CASSSEGLAGGNEQYF. The DNA of the CDR3 is TGCGCCAGCAGCTCGGAGGGACTAGCGGGAGGCAATGAGCAGTACTTC.

Only a few counts were recorded for this clonotype. CDR3 residues: CASSPHRGREKLFF. The CDR3 DNA reads TGCGCCAGCAGCCCCCACAGGGGACGGGAAAAACTGTTTTTT. The chain recombines TRBV4-3 with TRBJ1-4; TRBD1 aligns across 7 bases. Germline loops: CDR1 LGHNA, CDR2 YSLEER. V gave up 4 bases and J gave up 8 bases; unmatched junction bases: 7. This CDR3 is 14 amino acids long.

The sample holds one count of this clonotype. The junction departs from the called germline gene at one end, perhaps through a read error. This chain links TRBV29-1 with TRBJ2-5; 11 bases are shared with TRBD2. The CDR3 is 15 residues long. Germline assignment: CDR1 SQVTM and CDR2 ANQGSEA. In DNA, the CDR3 is TGCAGCGTTCCCCGACTAGCGGGAATCCAAGGGACCCAGTACTTC. Encoded protein: CSVPRLAGIQGTQYF.

The chain recombines TRBV20-1 with TRBJ2-1; 10 bases are a match to TRBD2. The CDR3 totals 17 residues. V shed 2 bases, J shed 4 bases, and the junction held 11 bases outside the gene matches. CDR1 is DFQATT and CDR2 is SNEGSKA in the germline V gene (reference sequence). The CDR3 loop reads CSARSELLAGAYNEQFF. CDR3 coding DNA: TGCAGTGCTAGATCCGAACTTCTAGCGGGGGCATACAATGAGCAGTTCTTC.

This clonotype was observed a handful of times. This may arise from a read error, as a much more abundant clone is one base away. This sequence joins TRBV6-5 and TRBJ1-4; D is unresolved. CDR1 and CDR2 (germline): MNHEY, SVGAGI. CDR3 length: 14 residues. CDR3 DNA sequence: TGTGCCTGCAGGCCGGGTGCAACTAATGAAAAACTGTTTTTT. Amino acid sequence: CACRPGATNEKLFF.

This clonotype was counted a few times. The chain couples TRBV6-5 to TRBJ2-4; 9 bases align to TRBD2. Losses at the gene ends were 5 bases for V and 13 bases for J; bases not matched to a gene: 18. This CDR3 is built from 16 residues. CDR1 MNHEY and CDR2 SVGAGI come from the germline V gene. The CDR3 coding sequence is TGTGCCAGCAGTCGCCCCCGGATAGCGGGAGTAAATGAGCAGTACTTC. It specifies CASSRPRIAGVNEQYF.

This clonotype was picked up a small number of times. V is TRBV29-1 and J is TRBJ2-7; TRBD1 aligns across 8 bases. V lost 7 bases, J lost 2 bases, and 7 bases stayed unmatched. Germline lookup yields CDR1 SQVTM and CDR2 ANQGSEA. CDR3 length: 13 amino acids. For the CDR3, the DNA is TGCAGCGGCGGCCAGGGGGCCACCTACGAGCAGTACTTC. Amino acids: CSGGQGATYEQYF.

The chain uses TRBV20-1 and TRBJ2-3, with a weak D call TRBD2 (6 bases). The germline CDR1 and CDR2 sequences are DFQATT and SNEGSKA (reference sequence). This CDR3 is 18 amino acids long. Trimming took off 0 bases at V and 2 bases at J, with 21 bases between the two ends. Written as DNA, the CDR3 is TGCAGTGCTAGAGAACGGAGATTGGGTAGCGGCTACACAGATACGCAGTATTTT. Translated: CSARERRLGSGYTDTQYF.

This clonotype has only a few counts. The gene calls are TRBV6-6 and TRBJ2-7; 11 bases line up with TRBD1. The CDR3 has 14 amino acids. The germline gives CDR1 MNHNY, CDR2 SVGAGI (reference sequence). The trim removed 5 bases at V and 7 bases at J, leaving 7 bases unmatched. This CDR3 is CASSNWDRGGEQYF. The CDR3 DNA is TGTGCCAGCAGTAATTGGGACAGGGGGGGTGAGCAGTACTTC.

This sequence joins TRBV20-1 and TRBJ1-6; the match to TRBD1 covers 8 bases. V was clipped by 3 bases and J by 7 bases; unmatched bases: 8. Per germline, CDR1 DFQATT and CDR2 SNEGSKA (reference sequence). The CDR3 has 15 amino acids. The CDR3 region has the DNA TGCAGTGCTAGGGCAGGGGGCATTAGGAATTCACCCCTCCACTTT. Protein sequence: CSARAGGIRNSPLHF.

The V gene is TRBV12-3 or TRBV12-4, the J gene TRBJ1-1; TRBD1 might be the D (6 bases). Between the trimmed V and J ends, which lost 0 bases and 0 bases, there was a span of 14 bases. This CDR3 has 17 amino acids. This CDR3 is CASSLARGPIMNTEAFF. In DNA form, the CDR3 reads TGTGCCAGCAGTTTAGCGCGGGGGCCGATCATGAACACTGAAGCTTTCTTT.

CDR3 coding DNA: TGTGCCAGCAGCCACAGGGGTCTGAACGAGCAGTACTTC. This sequence encodes CASSHRGLNEQYF. The gene calls are TRBV27 and TRBJ2-7, with 7 bases that match TRBD1. Germline V CDR1 and CDR2: MNHEY, SMNVEV (reference sequence). The CDR3 has 13 residues. V dropped 6 bases and J dropped 5; count of bases not matched to a gene: 7.

This clonotype has a handful of counts. The chain combines TRBV29-1 with TRBJ2-7; 9 bases match TRBD1. The CDR3 sequence is 14 residues long. The J segment lost 4 bases and the V segment lost 2 bases, leaving 6 bases of the junction unmatched. Germline V lookup: CDR1 SQVTM, CDR2 ANQGSEA. CDR3 in DNA: TGCAGCGTTGAAATGGGGACAGGGAATTACGAGCAGTACTTC. It translates to CSVEMGTGNYEQYF.

The V gene is TRBV6-6, the J gene TRBJ1-4, with D possibly TRBD1 on 6 matching bases. The CDR3 is 15 residues long. V lost 6 bases and J lost 8, with 19 bases in between. Germline loops: CDR1 MNHNY, CDR2 SVGAGI (reference sequence). CDR3 in amino acids: CASRRASGEREKLFF. The CDR3 coding sequence is TGTGCCAGCAGAAGAGCTTCAGGGGAGCGGGAAAAACTGTTTTTT.

The chain has TRBV28 and TRBJ2-7, with D possibly matching TRBD2 (6 bases). V lost 5 bases to trimming and J lost 4 bases, with 12 bases between them. Germline CDR1 is MDHEN and CDR2 is SYDVKM. This CDR3 region has 13 residues. The DNA of the CDR3 is TGTGCCAGCAGTAAGCACGGGACTTACGAGCAGTACTTC. Translating gives CASSKHGTYEQYF. The complete variable domain, with remaining parts taken from reference TRBV28 and TRBJ2-7, reads DVKVTQSSRYLVKRTGEKVFLECVQDMDHENMFWYRQDPGLGLRLIYFSYDVKMKEKGDIPEGYSVSREKKERFSLILESASTNQTSMYLCASSKHGTYEQYFGPGTRLTVT.

The CDR3 DNA sequence: TGTGCCAGCAGCTTGGGGGGGGTTTATCGAGAGACCCAGTACTTC. Encoded protein: CASSLGGVYRETQYF. The V call is TRBV7-3, the J call TRBJ2-5, with 7 bases fitting TRBD2. CDR1 and CDR2 (germline): SGHTA, FQGTGA. This CDR3 has 15 amino acids. V lost 3 bases to trimming and J lost 4 bases; unmatched junction nucleotides: 8.

The chain joins TRBV7-2 to TRBJ2-5; 11 nucleotides line up with TRBD2. V shed 5 bases, J shed 5 bases, and the junction held 10 bases outside the gene matches. CDR3 length equals 16 residues. Germline assignment: CDR1 SGHTA and CDR2 FQGNSA. CDR3 DNA: TGTGCCAGCAGCCCTCAGTTAGCGGGGGGGCAGGAGACCCAGTACTTC. Translation: CASSPQLAGGQETQYF.

The chain links TRBV20-1 to TRBJ2-6, with 7 bases that match TRBD1. V shed 2 bases and J 0 bases; nucleotides not matched to a gene: 7. The CDR3 is 17 residues long. The germline V gene has CDR1 DFQATT and CDR2 SNEGSKA (reference sequence). CDR3 sequence reads: CSARTGQSTSGANVLTF. The CDR3 bases are TGCAGTGCTAGAACGGGACAGAGTACCTCTGGGGCCAACGTCCTGACTTTC.

In nucleotides, the CDR3 is TGTGCCAGCAGCTTGGGACAGTCCTTCCACGAGCAGTACTTC. Protein sequence: CASSLGQSFHEQYF. The genes are TRBV5-4 and TRBJ2-5; tentative D call: TRBD1 (5 bases). TRBJ2-7 matches the DNA end more closely, so the J call is doubtful. This CDR3 comprises 14 residues. Germline V CDR1 and CDR2: SGHNT, YYREEE (reference sequence).

Comments on this clonotype: A clone one base away is much larger, so this may be a read error. The genes are TRBV15 and TRBJ2-1, with TRBD2 identical over 8 bases. The J call may be incorrect, as the DNA end agrees better with TRBJ2-7. CDR1 LNHNV and CDR2 YYDKDF come from the germline V gene (reference sequence). The CDR3 is 17 residues long. CDR3 sequence: CATSRDGSGGPYNEQYF. In nucleotides, the CDR3 is TGTGCCACCAGCAGAGATGGGTCGGGAGGGCCCTACAATGAGCAGTACTTC.

This clonotype has just a few counts. DNA of the CDR3: TGCGCCAGCAGCCTCGGACAGGCCCGTGGCTACACCTTC. Translation gives CASSLGQARGYTF. V usage is TRBV5-1 and J usage is TRBJ1-2; 7 bases line up with TRBD1. The CDR3 spans 13 residues. The J segment lost 7 bases and the V segment lost 4 bases, leaving 7 bases of the junction unmatched. CDR1 is SGHRS, CDR2 YFSETQ, per germline. Together with reference TRBV5-1 and TRBJ1-2, the CDR3 gives the full variable domain: KAGVTQTPRYLIKTRGQQVTLSCSPISGHRSVSWYQQTPGQGLQFLFEYFSETQRNKGNFPGRFSGRQFSNSRSEMNVSTLELGDSALYLCASSLGQARGYTFGSGTRLTVV.

The chain couples TRBV7-2 to TRBJ1-2, with D possibly matching TRBD1 (6 bases). This CDR3 comprises 14 residues. The V end was cut by 3 bases, the J end by 4 bases, with 12 bases between. The germline CDR1 and CDR2 sequences are SGHTA and FQGNSA. The CDR3 here is CASSLLGQSYGYTF. Written as DNA, the CDR3 is TGTGCCAGCAGCTTGCTCGGACAGAGCTATGGCTACACCTTC. Using reference TRBV7-2 and TRBJ1-2 for the parts outside the CDR3, the full variable domain is GAGVSQSPSNKVTEKGKDVELRCDPISGHTALYWYRQSLGQGLEFLIYFQGNSAPDKSGLPSDRFSAERTGGSVSTLTIQRTQQEDSAVYLCASSLLGQSYGYTFGSGTRLTVV.

This clonotype was recorded at least ten times. The chain is built from TRBV7-2 and TRBJ2-3; 8 nucleotides align to TRBD2. This CDR3 is 15 amino acids long. CDR1 SGHTA and CDR2 FQGNSA come from the germline V gene. The junction had 9 bases not matched to a gene; V was cut back by 5 bases and J by 5 bases. This CDR3 is CASSSGAGAIDTQYF. CDR3 DNA sequence: TGTGCCAGCAGCAGCGGAGCGGGAGCGATAGATACGCAGTATTTT.